This paragraph reports one T cell receptor beta chain. This record comes from a study of cytomegalovirus exposure and HLA in healthy donors. The study ran its PCR with 60 Vbeta and 13 Jbeta primers. The data were produced by immunoSEQ multiplex PCR, yet TCRdb's version contains in-frame clones alone and is incomplete. Here the sample spans around 160,000 clones, approximately 80% being singletons. This CDR3 contains 14 residues. Per germline, CDR1 LNHDA and CDR2 SQIVND (reference sequence). Deletions cut 1 base from V and 1 base from J, with 8 bases between. The V gene is TRBV19, the J gene TRBJ2-7; D is perhaps TRBD1 (5 bases). Material for sequencing was PBMCs. The TCR comes from a woman between 18 and 30 years old in good health and CMV-seronegative. CDR3 DNA: TGTGCCAGTAGTATAGGGACACCATCCTACGAGCAGTACTTC. Its protein is CASSIGTPSYEQYF.